This T cell receptor beta chain is drawn from a study of control samples from healthy donors and cancer patients. The protocol was immunoSEQ multiplex PCR, while the TCRdb copy is restricted to in-frame clones and leaves out a portion. The top ten hold roughly 1.3% of the sample, which has about 180,000 clones, around nine tenths seen once. The CDR3 consists of 14 residues. V dropped 4 bases and J dropped 2 bases, with 12 bases sitting between them. The germline CDR1 and CDR2 sequences are SGHVS and FQNEAQ. Sequencing input: blood. The receptor comes from a man under 40 in good health. This chain connects TRBV7-8 to TRBJ2-7, with D maybe TRBD1 (6 bases). Here the CDR3 DNA reads TGTGCCAGCAGCTCGATGGACAGTGCCTACGAGCAGTACTTC. This gives the protein CASSSMDSAYEQYF. The full variable domain, in which reference TRBV7-8 and TRBJ2-7 provide the parts outside the CDR3, is GAGVSQSPRYKVAKRGQDVALRCDPISGHVSLFWYQQALGQGPEFLTYFQNEAQLDKSGLPSDRFFAERPEGSVSTLKIQRTQQEDSAVYLCASSSMDSAYEQYFGPGTRLTVT.